The 21 T cell receptor beta chains given below trace back to one sample, sequenced in a study of siplizumab effects on memory and regulatory T cells. Using immunoSEQ multiplex PCR, the repertoire was profiled, and TCRdb retains in-frame clones only, with some absent. The sample includes about 69,000 clones, 88% of them seen just once. Sequenced input: Tregs sorted from blood. These receptors were obtained from a human donor in good health.

The chain combines TRBV5-4 with TRBJ2-1; 8 bases agree with TRBD2. The trim removed 4 bases at V and 14 bases at J, leaving 17 bases unmatched. The germline V gene has CDR1 SGHNT and CDR2 YYREEE (reference sequence). This CDR3 spans 15 amino acids. Here the CDR3 DNA reads TGTGCCAGCAGCCGACGGGAGGGAATGGGGCTCTCAGAGTTCTTC. Encoded protein: CASSRREGMGLSEFF.

The V and J genes are TRBV4-3 and TRBJ2-3; D is perhaps TRBD1 or TRBD2 (5 bases each). CDR1 is LGHNA, CDR2 YSLEER, per germline. This CDR3 is 16 amino acids long. Trimming left V 1 base short and J 7 bases short, with 18 bases between. The CDR3 spells CASSQGSPGAANTQYF. DNA for the CDR3: TGCGCCAGCAGCCAAGGCTCCCCCGGGGCTGCAAATACGCAGTATTTT.

The chain has TRBV7-9 and TRBJ1-4; no reliable D call. With 7 bases removed from V and 2 bases from J, the gap between germline ends came to 11 bases. From germline, CDR1 is SEHNR and CDR2 FQNEAQ (reference sequence). This CDR3 spans 14 amino acids. The CDR3 sequence: CASTPTITNEKLFF. In nucleotides, the CDR3 is TGTGCCAGCACCCCTACGATCACTAATGAAAAACTGTTTTTT.

The chain links TRBV5-6 to TRBJ2-2; D is ambiguous. This CDR3 region has 16 residues. The germline CDR1 and CDR2 sequences are SGHDT and YYEEEE. Between the trimmed V and J ends, which lost 2 bases and 4 bases, there was a span of 15 bases. The CDR3 protein is CASSFLPSGRTGELFF. The CDR3 bases are TGTGCCAGCAGCTTCCTCCCATCGGGCCGCACCGGGGAGCTGTTTTTT.

This chain links TRBV28 with TRBJ2-1; either TRBD1 or TRBD2 may supply D (5 bases each). Trimming removed 11 bases at V and 5 bases at J, with 19 bases between. The CDR3 is 14 residues long. Germline V gene lookup returns CDR1 MDHEN and CDR2 SYDVKM. The CDR3 DNA sequence: TGTGCCGGGGCAGCCACTAGTCTCAACAATGAGCAGTTCTTC. Translation: CAGAATSLNNEQFF.

V usage is TRBV28 and J usage is TRBJ1-6; D is unclear. Germline V gene lookup returns CDR1 MDHEN and CDR2 SYDVKM. V was clipped by 5 bases and J by 10 bases, with 18 bases between them. The CDR3 runs to 15 residues. The CDR3 nucleotides read TGTGCCAGCAGTCGAGGACGTCTGAATCAGTCACCCCTCCACTTT. Protein sequence: CASSRGRLNQSPLHF.

The rearrangement joins TRBV10-3 to TRBJ2-2, with D unclear. The CDR3 consists of 14 residues. V gave up 7 bases and J gave up 1 base, with 10 bases separating them. Germline V lookup: CDR1 ENHRY, CDR2 SYGVKD. The CDR3 sequence is CAINSGVNTGELFF. The CDR3 DNA is TGTGCCATCAATTCCGGAGTGAACACCGGGGAGCTGTTTTTT.

Sample share makes this clone medium-sized (0.01 to 0.1%). The V and J genes are TRBV6-6 and TRBJ2-2, with D tentatively TRBD2 (5 bases). Germline V gives CDR1 MNHNY, CDR2 SVGAGI (reference sequence). V lost 4 bases, J lost 5 bases, and 11 bases lay in between. This CDR3 spans 14 amino acids. DNA of the CDR3: TGTGCCAGCAGTTTCACTGGGGAGACCGGGGAGCTGTTTTTT. This gives the protein CASSFTGETGELFF.

The CDR3 here is CASSLERLAGGTGELFF. CDR3 nucleotide sequence: TGTGCCAGCAGCTTAGAACGTCTCGCGGGAGGAACCGGGGAGCTGTTTTTT. The chain joins TRBV7-8 to TRBJ2-2, with TRBD2 matching over 8 bases. Unmatched junction bases numbered 9, after V lost 1 base and J lost 5 bases. This CDR3 contains 17 residues. The germline gives CDR1 SGHVS, CDR2 FQNEAQ. Drawing the rest from reference TRBV7-8 and TRBJ2-2, the complete variable domain is GAGVSQSPRYKVAKRGQDVALRCDPISGHVSLFWYQQALGQGPEFLTYFQNEAQLDKSGLPSDRFFAERPEGSVSTLKIQRTQQEDSAVYLCASSLERLAGGTGELFFGEGSRLTVL.

This clone appeared a few times. The rearrangement uses TRBV10-3 and TRBJ2-7; 8 positions match TRBD1. CDR1 and CDR2 (germline): ENHRY, SYGVKD. This CDR3 is 15 amino acids long. V shed 6 bases and J 0 bases; nucleotides not matched to a gene: 7. Here the CDR3 reads CAIRSQGAPSYEQYF. CDR3 coding DNA: TGTGCCATCAGGTCTCAGGGGGCACCCTCCTACGAGCAGTACTTC.

The V and J genes are TRBV5-5 and TRBJ2-2; D remains unclear. CDR1 and CDR2 from the germline V gene are SGHKS and YYEKEE (reference sequence). The CDR3 has 15 amino acids. Trimming removed 0 bases at V and 5 bases at J, with 11 bases between. CDR3 loop: CASSLGLGWTGELFF. CDR3 in DNA: TGTGCCAGCAGCTTGGGCCTAGGGTGGACCGGGGAGCTGTTTTTT.

The chain has TRBV27 and TRBJ2-6, with D perhaps TRBD1 or TRBD2 (5 bases each). CDR3 length: 19 residues. Per the germline V gene, CDR1 is MNHEY and CDR2 is SMNVEV (reference sequence). Trimming took off 7 bases at V and 2 bases at J, with 24 bases between the two ends. CDR3 in amino acids: CASTLSVRGEKAGANVLTF. CDR3 nucleotides: TGTGCCAGCACCCTTTCCGTCCGAGGGGAGAAGGCTGGGGCCAACGTCCTGACTTTC.

In nucleotides, the CDR3 is TGTGCCAGCAGCCAATTCGGCCCTCTTTACAATGAGCAGTTCTTC. It encodes CASSQFGPLYNEQFF. The rearrangement links TRBV14 to TRBJ2-1; D is uncertain. The V gene's germline CDR1 is SGHDN and CDR2 FVKESK. This CDR3 is built from 15 residues. Trimming pared 2 bases from V and 4 bases from J, leaving 12 bases between.

This chain connects TRBV6-5 to TRBJ1-2, with D possibly TRBD1 on 6 matching bases. Trimming stripped 6 bases from V and 6 bases from J, with 20 bases between. CDR1 MNHEY and CDR2 SVGAGI come from the germline V gene. The CDR3 runs to 15 residues. This CDR3 reads CASSYSMDSPHGYTF. CDR3 sequence (DNA): TGTGCCAGCAGCTACAGTATGGACAGTCCACATGGCTACACCTTC.

The rearrangement uses TRBV5-5 and TRBJ2-1; D ambiguous. Germline assignment: CDR1 SGHKS and CDR2 YYEKEE (reference sequence). Between the trimmed V and J ends, which lost 3 bases and 4 bases, there was a span of 8 bases. This CDR3 region has 13 residues. CDR3 coding DNA: TGTGCCAGCAGCTCGCCTGGGTACAATGAGCAGTTCTTC. It codes for CASSSPGYNEQFF.

V is TRBV5-1 and J is TRBJ1-2; 7 bases fit TRBD1. Germline V gene sequence: CDR1 SGHRS, CDR2 YFSETQ. The length of the CDR3 is 13 residues. V shed 4 bases and J 8 bases; nucleotides not matched to a gene: 8. The CDR3 protein is CASSPEGAQGYTF. The CDR3 nucleotides are TGCGCCAGCAGCCCGGAGGGGGCGCAAGGCTACACCTTC. Variable domain in full (rest from reference TRBV5-1 and TRBJ1-2): KAGVTQTPRYLIKTRGQQVTLSCSPISGHRSVSWYQQTPGQGLQFLFEYFSETQRNKGNFPGRFSGRQFSNSRSEMNVSTLELGDSALYLCASSPEGAQGYTFGSGTRLTVV.

This chain joins TRBV25-1 and TRBJ2-2; D may be TRBD2 (6 bases). V was pared by 6 bases and J by 1 base, with 12 bases between. Germline CDR1 and CDR2: MGHDK and SYGVNS. The CDR3 is made up of 15 amino acids. DNA for the CDR3: TGTGCCAGCAGAGGGGCGGGGAGGAACACCGGGGAGCTGTTTTTT. Protein: CASRGAGRNTGELFF. The variable domain in full, completed from reference TRBV25-1 and TRBJ2-2, reads EADIYQTPRYLVIGTGKKITLECSQTMGHDKMYWYQQDPGMELHLIHYSYGVNSTEKGDLSSESTVSRIRTEHFPLTLESARPSHTSQYLCASRGAGRNTGELFFGEGSRLTVL.

The chain has TRBV5-4 and TRBJ2-7, with 10 bases identical to TRBD2. V gave up 4 bases and J gave up 4 bases; unmatched junction bases: 5. The CDR3 length is 14 residues. Germline assignment: CDR1 SGHNT and CDR2 YYREEE (reference sequence). The DNA for the CDR3 is TGTGCCAGCAGCCTGGCTAGCGGGAGATACGAGCAGTACTTC. Residues: CASSLASGRYEQYF. Full variable domain (rest looked up from reference TRBV5-4 and TRBJ2-7): ETGVTQSPTHLIKTRGQQVTLRCSSQSGHNTVSWYQQALGQGPQFIFQYYREEENGRGNFPPRFSGLQFPNYSSELNVNALELDDSALYLCASSLASGRYEQYFGPGTRLTVT.

This chain uses TRBV5-1 with TRBJ2-2; 7 positions agree with TRBD2. The CDR3 has 17 amino acids. CDR1 and CDR2 from the germline V gene are SGHRS and YFSETQ. Losses at the gene ends were 0 bases for V and 1 base for J; bases not matched to a gene: 6. CDR3 DNA: TGCGCCAGCAGCTTGGCGGGGGGTTCGTGGAACACCGGGGAGCTGTTTTTT. Its protein product is CASSLAGGSWNTGELFF.

This chain joins TRBV10-3 and TRBJ2-1; 7 nucleotides match TRBD1. The CDR3 loop spans 16 amino acids. The junction had 10 bases not matched to a gene; V was cut back by 6 bases and J by 2 bases. Germline CDR1 reads ENHRY; CDR2 reads SYGVKD. Written as DNA, the CDR3 is TGTGCCATCAGACTTGACAGGGACCCCCCCTACAATGAGCAGTTCTTC. This translates into CAIRLDRDPPYNEQFF.

The gene calls are TRBV10-3 and TRBJ2-1, with 7 bases lining up with TRBD1. Germline loops: CDR1 ENHRY, CDR2 SYGVKD. The CDR3 loop spans 15 amino acids. V lost 4 bases and J lost 5; bases outside the gene matches: 8. The CDR3 DNA is TGTGCCATCAGTGTCAGGGGGACAGATAACAATGAGCAGTTCTTC. This gives the protein CAISVRGTDNNEQFF.